A selection of T cell receptor beta chains follows, all from one sample in a study of T cell changes during pregnancy in multiple sclerosis. Clones were read by immunoSEQ multiplex PCR, and TCRdb kept only the in-frame ones, dropping some. The sample has 35,000 to 55,000 clones, 80% to 95% seen once. Material: peripheral blood, obtained in the third trimester of pregnancy. All receptors derive from a female donor with multiple sclerosis, enrolled in a pregnancy study. CDR3s include the opening cysteine and the closing phenylalanine or tryptophan. A D gene is named only where the DNA matches it firmly. A row's size may be missing; if present it is once, few, many or a size class.

TGTGCCAGCAGCCCGGCAGGGCGGGGGAGACTTTACACCGGGGAGCTGTTTTTT,CASSPAGRGRLYTGELFF,TRBJ2-2,TRBD2,TRBV7-9,NA,18
TGTGCCAGCAGCCAGTTTGTAAGTAACACTGAAGCTTTCTTT,CASSQFVSNTEAFF,TRBJ1-1,NA,TRBV28,NA,14
TGTGCCAGTAGCAACACCAGGGCCGGGTTTAGCTACACCTTC,CASSNTRAGFSYTF,TRBJ1-2,NA,TRBV19,once,14
TGTGCCAGCAGCGTAGGGACTAGTTTGGTAGAGACCCAGTACTTC,CASSVGTSLVETQYF,TRBJ2-5,TRBD2,TRBV9,NA,15
TGTGCCAGCAGTGAAGAGGACGTGTGGGGGGTAGCCAAAAACATTCAGTACTTC,CASSEEDVWGVAKNIQYF,TRBJ2-4,NA,TRBV2,NA,18
TGTGCCAGCAGCTTCATAGGGAGGACAAGGACGGGCAAATCGAACACCGGGGAGCTGTTTTTT,CASSFIGRTRTGKSNTGELFF,TRBJ2-2,NA,TRBV7-6,NA,21
TGTGCCAGCAGTTATCCTGGGGCGACCGGGGAGCTGTTTTTT,CASSYPGATGELFF,TRBJ2-2,NA,TRBV6-6,NA,14
TGTGCCAGCAGCGTAGGAGAATATGAGCAGTTCTTC,CASSVGEYEQFF,TRBJ2-1,NA,TRBV9,NA,12
TGCAGCGTTGGAGTGCAGGGATACGGCTACACCTTC,CSVGVQGYGYTF,TRBJ1-2,NA,TRBV29-1,once,12
TGTGCCAGCAGTGAAAACACTGAGGGGACCCAGTACTTC,CASSENTEGTQYF,TRBJ2-5,NA,TRBV6-4,NA,13
TGTGCCAGCAGCCAAAGGGGTACCCACGAGCAGTACTTC,CASSQRGTHEQYF,TRBJ2-7,NA,TRBV6-6,NA,13
TGTGCCACCCGGACTAGCGGGAGGGCCGGTGAGCAGTACTTC,CATRTSGRAGEQYF,TRBJ2-7,TRBD2,TRBV2,NA,14
TGTGCCAGCAGCCCTCCGGGACAGGGATACAATGAGCAGTTCTTC,CASSPPGQGYNEQFF,TRBJ2-1,TRBD1,TRBV7-9,once,15
TGTGCCAGCAGTTTCGTAGGACTTTCGTACCAAGAGACCCAGTACTTC,CASSFVGLSYQETQYF,TRBJ2-5,NA,TRBV28,NA,16
TGTGCCAGCAGACCATTCCAACAGGGTATCAGCTATGGCTACACCTTC,CASRPFQQGISYGYTF,TRBJ1-2,NA,TRBV5-4,NA,16
TGTGCCAGTAGTAAGGAACTGGCAGGTTATACCTACGAGCAGTACTTC,CASSKELAGYTYEQYF,TRBJ2-7,NA,TRBV19,NA,16
TGTGCCAGCAGCGAGCGGGAGCCCTGGGATGAGCAGTTCTTC,CASSEREPWDEQFF,TRBJ2-1,TRBD2,TRBV9,NA,14
TGTGCCAGCAGCCGTGAACAGGGGAACTACGAGCAGTACTTC,CASSREQGNYEQYF,TRBJ2-7,TRBD1,TRBV5-5,NA,14
TGTGCCAGCAGCCAAGAGGCGGGAGGCCTCTACAATGAGCAGTTCTTC,CASSQEAGGLYNEQFF,TRBJ2-1,TRBD2,TRBV4-2,NA,16
TGTGCCACCAGCAGATTAGCGGGGAGCTCCTACGAGCAGTACTTC,CATSRLAGSSYEQYF,TRBJ2-7,TRBD2,TRBV15,NA,15
TGCAGCGTGGGGACTTCTACCAGGGAGTCCTACGAGCAGTACTTC,CSVGTSTRESYEQYF,TRBJ2-7,NA,TRBV29-1,NA,15
TGTGCCAGCAGTTACTCGAAGCGGTCGACAGAGACCCAGTACTTC,CASSYSKRSTETQYF,TRBJ2-5,NA,TRBV6-6,NA,15
TGTGCCAGCAGAAAGGGAGGGGACTATGGCTACACCTTC,CASRKGGDYGYTF,TRBJ1-2,NA,TRBV13,NA,13
TGTGCCAGCAGTTACCTAAACTCTGGGGCCAACGTCCTGACTTTC,CASSYLNSGANVLTF,TRBJ2-6,NA,TRBV6-6,NA,15
TGTGCCAGTAGTATATTAAGCGGGGCCGGCAATCAGCCCCAGCATTTT,CASSILSGAGNQPQHF,TRBJ1-5,NA,TRBV19,NA,16
TGTGCCAGCAGAACAGCTCACGGCAATCAGCCCCAGCATTTT,CASRTAHGNQPQHF,TRBJ1-5,NA,TRBV2,NA,14
TGTGCCAGCAGCTTACGGGAGGGAGATACGCAGTATTTT,CASSLREGDTQYF,TRBJ2-3,TRBD2,TRBV7-2,NA,13